Presented here are 29 T cell receptor beta chains from one specimen sequenced in a study of T cell responses to AZD1222 COVID-19 vaccine. The table came from immunoSEQ multiplex PCR; TCRdb's copy has only in-frame clones and leaves some out. The repertoire holds about 170,000 clones, with roughly 87% as singletons. This material consisted of peripheral blood, taken on day 0 of AZD1222 vaccination. Every receptor here comes from an adult in good health.

The V call is TRBV6-5, the J call TRBJ2-2; TRBD1 might be the D (6 bases). Germline lookup yields CDR1 MNHEY and CDR2 SVGAGI. V lost 6 bases and J 0 bases, leaving 11 bases between the germline ends. The CDR3 is 15 amino acids. CDR3 in DNA: TGTGCCAGCAGCTTCGACAGGTCGAACACCGGGGAGCTGTTTTTT. Its protein product is CASSFDRSNTGELFF.

The chain employs TRBV6-4 and TRBJ1-4; D is perhaps TRBD1 (5 bases). The germline CDR1 and CDR2 sequences are MRHNA and SNTAGT. The CDR3 totals 11 residues. Trimming removed 11 bases from V and 7 bases from J, with 11 bases in between. CDR3 DNA sequence: TGTGCCCCAGCGGGGGTTGAAAAACTGTTTTTT. Its protein product is CAPAGVEKLFF.

The V and J genes are TRBV5-1 and TRBJ2-1; 10 bases fit TRBD2. V lost 2 bases and J lost 5; bases outside the gene matches: 7. The CDR3 runs to 16 residues. From germline, CDR1 is SGHRS and CDR2 YFSETQ. This CDR3 is CASSFVPGLANNEQFF. In nucleotides, the CDR3 is TGCGCCAGCAGCTTTGTACCGGGACTAGCGAACAATGAGCAGTTCTTC.

The chain recombines TRBV4-1 with TRBJ1-2, with D possibly matching TRBD1 (5 bases). Germline loops: CDR1 MGHRA, CDR2 YSYEKL. The CDR3 spans 16 residues. Trimming pared 0 bases from V and 5 bases from J, leaving 16 bases between. CDR3 bases: TGCGCCAGCAGCCAAGATTGGGGACCAGGACCTTATGGCTACACCTTC. Residues: CASSQDWGPGPYGYTF.

This clone turned up a few times. The chain recombines TRBV19 with TRBJ1-5; weak D call: TRBD1 (6 bases). The germline V gene encodes CDR1 LNHDA and CDR2 SQIVND (reference sequence). The V gene lost 2 bases and the J gene lost 4 bases, with 12 bases spanning the gap. The CDR3 consists of 15 residues. The CDR3: CASSITWRGNQPQHF. The CDR3 bases are TGTGCCAGTAGTATAACGTGGAGGGGGAATCAGCCCCAGCATTTT.

The chain is built from TRBV29-1 and TRBJ2-7; D gene ambiguous. Looked up from germline, CDR1 is SQVTM and CDR2 is ANQGSEA. The CDR3 length is 12 residues. V was trimmed by 3 bases and J by 3 bases, leaving 9 bases between them. CDR3 sequence (DNA): TGCAGCGTTGAGTTACAAGACTACGAGCAGTACTTC. Protein: CSVELQDYEQYF.

This clone appeared a single time. This sequence joins TRBV4-2 and TRBJ1-2; D is unclear. This CDR3 is built from 14 residues. Per germline, CDR1 LGHNA and CDR2 YNFKEQ. Trimming cost V 1 base and J 4 bases, with 10 bases left between them. This CDR3 reads CASSQVAGIYGYTF. Written as DNA, the CDR3 is TGTGCCAGCAGCCAAGTGGCAGGCATCTATGGCTACACCTTC.

On this clone itself: Other DNA sequences of this sample code for an identical CDR3. This rearrangement joins TRBV5-1 to TRBJ1-1; D might be TRBD1 (5 bases). Germline V gene data show CDR1 as SGHRS and CDR2 as YFSETQ. This CDR3 is 13 amino acids long. V lost 0 bases and J lost 7, with 10 bases in between. The CDR3, as DNA: TGCGCCAGCAGCTTGGAAGGGACCAGTGAAGCTTTCTTT. Amino acids: CASSLEGTSEAFF.

V usage is TRBV19 and J usage is TRBJ2-5, with 9 bases lining up with TRBD1. With 2 bases clipped from V and 2 bases from J, the junction kept 6 bases outside the gene matches. CDR1 and CDR2 (germline): LNHDA, SQIVND (reference sequence). The CDR3 totals 16 residues. CDR3 nucleotide sequence: TGTGCCAGTAGTATAATCCCCGGGACAGGGCAAGAGACCCAGTACTTC. The encoded protein is CASSIIPGTGQETQYF.

The chain combines TRBV30 with TRBJ2-3, with TRBD1 matching 7 bases. The CDR3 extends over 15 amino acids. Per germline, CDR1 GTSNPN and CDR2 SVGIG (reference sequence). The trim removed 2 bases at V and 4 bases at J, leaving 9 bases unmatched. The CDR3 region has the DNA TGTGCCTGGAGTAGACAGGGCAGAAGGGCAGATACGCAGTATTTT. Amino acid sequence: CAWSRQGRRADTQYF.

J is TRBJ1-5 and V is TRBV6-5, with 8 bases matching TRBD1. The CDR3 spans 13 residues. V lost 11 bases to trimming and J lost 2 bases; unmatched junction nucleotides: 5. Germline lookup yields CDR1 MNHEY and CDR2 SVGAGI. The CDR3 nucleotides are TGTGCCGAGGGGACAGGCCGCAATCAGCCCCAGCATTTT. Its protein is CAEGTGRNQPQHF.

The J gene is TRBJ2-3, the V gene TRBV6-5; D is unresolved. The CDR3 length is 16 residues. The germline V gene has CDR1 MNHEY and CDR2 SVGAGI. Trimming cost V 2 bases and J 1 base, with 13 bases left between them. In DNA form, the CDR3 reads TGTGCCAGCAGTTACACGCCTATTGGCGGCACAGATACGCAGTATTTT. Translated, it gives CASSYTPIGGTDTQYF.

The rearrangement uses TRBV29-1 and TRBJ2-1; 10 nucleotides agree with TRBD2. The V gene's germline CDR1 is SQVTM and CDR2 ANQGSEA. The CDR3 is 15 amino acids. The ends lost 4 bases at V and 5 bases at J; junction bases unmatched: 8. The CDR3 reads CSVVLASGGHNEQFF. The CDR3 DNA follows: TGCAGCGTTGTCCTCGCTAGCGGGGGCCACAATGAGCAGTTCTTC.

This clone has a single count. This rearrangement joins TRBV11-3 to TRBJ2-7; D is perhaps TRBD2 (7 bases). V gave up 1 base and J gave up 5 bases, with 18 bases separating them. This CDR3 region has 16 residues. Germline assignment: CDR1 SGHNT and CDR2 YENEEA. The chain's CDR3 is CASSLGPGAGVHEQYF. The CDR3 DNA follows: TGTGCCAGCAGCTTAGGCCCAGGGGCGGGAGTACACGAGCAGTACTTC.

V usage is TRBV29-1 and J usage is TRBJ1-4; possible D gene TRBD1, 5 bases. CDR1 and CDR2 from the germline V gene are SQVTM and ANQGSEA. The CDR3 contains 13 residues. Trimming pared 1 base from V and 5 bases from J, leaving 8 bases between. DNA for the CDR3: TGCAGCGTTGAAGGGGGACCGAATGAAAAACTGTTTTTT. Its protein product is CSVEGGPNEKLFF.

The gene calls are TRBV19 and TRBJ2-7, with D possibly TRBD2 on 5 matching bases. The germline gives CDR1 LNHDA, CDR2 SQIVND (reference sequence). Trimming left V 6 bases short and J 6 bases short, with 18 bases between. This CDR3 spans 14 amino acids. CDR3 protein: CASSDIAYGGEQYF. CDR3 in DNA: TGTGCCAGTAGCGACATCGCCTACGGAGGCGAGCAGTACTTC.

J is TRBJ1-6 and V is TRBV19, with no clear D. The ends were cut back, 4 bases at V and 6 bases at J, with 4 bases in the middle. Germline loops: CDR1 LNHDA, CDR2 SQIVND (reference sequence). The CDR3 is made up of 12 amino acids. Here the CDR3 DNA reads TGTGCCAGTAGTACTCGTAATTCACCCCTCCACTTT. The encoded protein is CASSTRNSPLHF. Together with reference TRBV19 and TRBJ1-6, the CDR3 gives the full variable domain: DGGITQSPKYLFRKEGQNVTLSCEQNLNHDAMYWYRQDPGQGLRLIYYSQIVNDFQKGDIAEGYSVSREKKESFPLTVTSAQKNPTAFYLCASSTRNSPLHFGNGTRLTVT.

J is TRBJ2-3 and V is TRBV7-2; perhaps TRBD2 as D (5 bases). Trimming stripped 4 bases from V and 4 bases from J, with 12 bases between. The CDR3 consists of 14 residues. Germline V CDR1 and CDR2: SGHTA, FQGNSA. The CDR3 DNA is TGTGCCAGCAGCTCCACTAGAAGAGCAGATACGCAGTATTTT. It encodes CASSSTRRADTQYF. Complete variable domain (other parts from reference TRBV7-2 and TRBJ2-3): GAGVSQSPSNKVTEKGKDVELRCDPISGHTALYWYRQSLGQGLEFLIYFQGNSAPDKSGLPSDRFSAERTGGSVSTLTIQRTQQEDSAVYLCASSSTRRADTQYFGPGTRLTVL.

This clone has a single count. This chain joins TRBV5-5 and TRBJ1-2, with 7 bases lining up with TRBD1. The CDR3 is 14 amino acids. Germline V gives CDR1 SGHKS, CDR2 YYEKEE (reference sequence). V shed 4 bases and J 7 bases; nucleotides not matched to a gene: 10. CDR3 DNA: TGTGCCAGCAGCAAGAAGGACAGGTTTTCTGGCTACACCTTC. Translating gives CASSKKDRFSGYTF.

The chain links TRBV18 to TRBJ1-2; 10 bases line up with TRBD1. Germline CDR1 reads KGHSH; CDR2 reads LQKENI. Trimming cost V 5 bases and J 7 bases; bases outside gene matches: 4. The CDR3 totals 13 residues. The CDR3 is CASSTGQGIGYTF. In DNA form, the CDR3 reads TGTGCCAGCTCAACGGGACAGGGGATTGGCTACACCTTC.

This chain links TRBV5-1 with TRBJ1-2, with TRBD1 as a possible D gene (5 bases). The CDR3 has 13 residues. Germline CDR1 SGHRS, CDR2 YFSETQ. V lost 4 bases and J 7 bases, leaving 14 bases between the germline ends. The CDR3 region has the DNA TGCGCCAGCAGCAGGGACGGGTTTTCTGGCTACACCTTC. As protein: CASSRDGFSGYTF. Supplemented by reference TRBV5-1 and TRBJ1-2, the full variable domain reads KAGVTQTPRYLIKTRGQQVTLSCSPISGHRSVSWYQQTPGQGLQFLFEYFSETQRNKGNFPGRFSGRQFSNSRSEMNVSTLELGDSALYLCASSRDGFSGYTFGSGTRLTVV.

This rearrangement joins TRBV5-4 to TRBJ2-7, with 8 bases matching TRBD2. The CDR3 has 16 amino acids. CDR1 is SGHNT, CDR2 YYREEE, per germline (reference sequence). The J segment lost 0 bases and the V segment lost 3 bases, leaving 8 bases of the junction unmatched. The CDR3 DNA reads as TGTGCCAGCAGCTCGGGAGGGCGGGGCCTCTCCTACGAGCAGTACTTC. The encoded protein is CASSSGGRGLSYEQYF.

The rearrangement joins TRBV6-1 to TRBJ1-5, with D tentatively TRBD1 (5 bases). Trimming removed 2 bases from V and 2 bases from J, with 16 bases in between. The CDR3 spans 17 residues. The germline gives CDR1 MNHNS, CDR2 SASEGT. DNA of the CDR3: TGTGCCAGCAGTGAACGACAGCCGACCCTTGGCAATCAGCCCCAGCATTTT. This encodes CASSERQPTLGNQPQHF.

The V and J genes are TRBV19 and TRBJ1-2; tentative D call: TRBD1 (5 bases). The V end lost 7 bases, the J end lost 3 bases, and 12 bases lay between the germline ends. Germline assignment: CDR1 LNHDA and CDR2 SQIVND (reference sequence). The CDR3 is 13 residues long. The DNA of the CDR3 is TGTGCCAGTACCTCCGGGACCCACTATGGCTACACCTTC. Translation: CASTSGTHYGYTF.

This clone was recorded a few times. The chain links TRBV28 to TRBJ2-6; weak D call: TRBD2 (6 bases). CDR3 length: 14 amino acids. CDR1 and CDR2 from the germline V gene are MDHEN and SYDVKM. With 1 base removed from V and 9 bases from J, the gap between germline ends came to 10 bases. The CDR3 is CASSLSGRDNVLTF. The CDR3 bases are TGTGCCAGCAGTTTATCAGGGCGGGACAACGTCCTGACTTTC. The full variable domain, rest sourced from reference TRBV28 and TRBJ2-6, is DVKVTQSSRYLVKRTGEKVFLECVQDMDHENMFWYRQDPGLGLRLIYFSYDVKMKEKGDIPEGYSVSREKKERFSLILESASTNQTSMYLCASSLSGRDNVLTFGAGSRLTVL.

The J gene is TRBJ2-1, the V gene TRBV19; 13 bases agree with TRBD2. Trimming took 10 bases from V and 0 from J; bases not matched to a gene: 6. CDR3 length equals 16 residues. The germline V gene encodes CDR1 LNHDA and CDR2 SQIVND (reference sequence). The CDR3 reads CATRTSGRNSYNEQFF. The CDR3 DNA reads as TGTGCCACCCGGACTAGCGGGAGAAACTCCTACAATGAGCAGTTCTTC.

The chain links TRBV7-8 to TRBJ1-5; 8 bases agree with TRBD1. Germline loops: CDR1 SGHVS, CDR2 FQNEAQ. The V and J ends lost 5 bases and 3 bases, in that order; junction bases with no gene match: 9. CDR3 length: 16 amino acids. The CDR3 reads CASSRFGQGLNQPQHF. CDR3 nucleotides: TGTGCCAGCAGCCGATTTGGACAGGGCCTCAATCAGCCCCAGCATTTT.

This clone was seen a few times. The gene calls are TRBV2 and TRBJ2-5; D may be TRBD1 or TRBD2 (6 bases each). The CDR3 runs 14 residues. Germline assignment: CDR1 SNHLY and CDR2 FYNNEI. V was trimmed by 7 bases and J by 5 bases, leaving 17 bases between them. CDR3 nucleotides: TGTGCCAGCACCGGAGGAGGGGGAGGCGAGACCCAGTACTTC. This encodes CASTGGGGGETQYF. Full variable domain (rest looked up from reference TRBV2 and TRBJ2-5): EPEVTQTPSHQVTQMGQEVILRCVPISNHLYFYWYRQILGQKVEFLVSFYNNEISEKSEIFDDQFSVERPDGSNFTLKIRSTKLEDSAMYFCASTGGGGGETQYFGPGTRLLVL.

The rearrangement links TRBV18 to TRBJ1-3; D is possibly TRBD1 (5 bases). Trimming cost V 0 bases and J 6 bases, with 9 bases left between them. This CDR3 contains 14 residues. The germline gives CDR1 KGHSH, CDR2 LQKENI. Written as DNA, the CDR3 is TGTGCCAGCTCACCACCAGAGACAGTAAACACCATATATTTT. Encoded protein: CASSPPETVNTIYF. The full variable domain, in which reference TRBV18 and TRBJ1-3 provide the parts outside the CDR3, is NAGVMQNPRHLVRRRGQEARLRCSPMKGHSHVYWYRQLPEEGLKFMVYLQKENIIDESGMPKERFSAEFPKEGPSILRIQQVVRGDSAAYFCASSPPETVNTIYFGEGSWLTVV.